A single sample gave rise to the 24 T cell receptor beta chains below, sequenced in a study of blood T cell repertoires in COVID-19. The data were produced by immunoSEQ multiplex PCR, yet TCRdb's version contains in-frame clones alone and is incomplete. The sample lists approximately 440,000 clones; 90% were seen once. Source material: PBMCs or T cells enriched from blood (not recorded which). Every receptor here comes from a man aged 18-30 years who had recovered from COVID-19.

The chain recombines TRBV19 with TRBJ2-5; TRBD1 is a possible D gene (5 bases). This CDR3 contains 16 residues. The V and J ends lost 1 base and 1 base respectively, with 13 bases between them. Germline loops: CDR1 LNHDA, CDR2 SQIVND (reference sequence). CDR3 DNA sequence: TGTGCCAGTAGTATAGGTGGAAAGGGGTTCCAAGAGACCCAGTACTTC. Translation: CASSIGGKGFQETQYF.

The chain joins TRBV6-5 to TRBJ1-3, with D maybe TRBD1 (6 bases). CDR3 length: 15 amino acids. CDR1 is MNHEY, CDR2 SVGAGI, per germline. Trimming stripped 9 bases from V and 4 bases from J, with 19 bases between. The CDR3 DNA reads TGTGCCAGTCGACGGGGGGACACTCAAGGAAACACCATATATTTT. Translation gives CASRRGDTQGNTIYF.

The rearrangement uses TRBV7-9 and TRBJ2-7; D not certain. Trimming removed 5 bases at V and 0 bases at J, with 8 bases between. The length of the CDR3 is 13 residues. Germline V CDR1 and CDR2: SEHNR, FQNEAQ (reference sequence). The CDR3 DNA reads TGTGCCAGCAGCACTTACGGCTCCTACGAGCAGTACTTC. This codes for CASSTYGSYEQYF.

This clone was recorded once. This chain links TRBV5-4 with TRBJ1-3; 7 nucleotides align to TRBD1. Germline lookup yields CDR1 SGHNT and CDR2 YYREEE (reference sequence). V lost 0 bases and J lost 0; bases outside the gene matches: 3. The CDR3 has 16 amino acids. The CDR3 sequence: CASSLGGGISGNTIYF. CDR3 in DNA: TGTGCCAGCAGCTTGGGAGGGGGCATCTCTGGAAACACCATATATTTT. The full variable domain, in which reference TRBV5-4 and TRBJ1-3 provide the parts outside the CDR3, is ETGVTQSPTHLIKTRGQQVTLRCSSQSGHNTVSWYQQALGQGPQFIFQYYREEENGRGNFPPRFSGLQFPNYSSELNVNALELDDSALYLCASSLGGGISGNTIYFGEGSWLTVV.

This clone has just a few counts. The chain combines TRBV4-1 with TRBJ1-3; the D is unclear. The germline gives CDR1 MGHRA, CDR2 YSYEKL. The CDR3 is made up of 16 amino acids. V was trimmed by 1 base and J by 0 bases, leaving 10 bases between them. The DNA for the CDR3 is TGCGCCAGCAGCCAAGGGGCGATGGACTCTGGAAACACCATATATTTT. Its translation: CASSQGAMDSGNTIYF.

V and J are TRBV18 and TRBJ2-7; 8 bases agree with TRBD2. CDR1 KGHSH and CDR2 LQKENI come from the germline V gene. The CDR3 spans 15 residues. The V and J ends lost 3 bases and 3 bases, in that order; junction bases with no gene match: 7. CDR3 sequence: CASSPGGSGVYEQYF. The CDR3 region has the DNA TGTGCCAGCTCACCGGGGGGTAGCGGGGTCTACGAGCAGTACTTC.

V and J are TRBV5-6 and TRBJ1-1; 7 nucleotides agree with TRBD1. The CDR3 is made up of 14 amino acids. Trimming took 4 bases from V and 5 from J; bases not matched to a gene: 8. CDR1 SGHDT and CDR2 YYEEEE come from the germline V gene. This CDR3 reads CASSPRQGWTEAFF. Here the CDR3 DNA reads TGTGCCAGCAGCCCGCGACAGGGATGGACTGAAGCTTTCTTT.

The genes are TRBV7-2 and TRBJ2-1; D not certain. The V end lost 2 bases, the J end lost 3 bases, and 11 bases lay between the germline ends. Germline V CDR1 and CDR2: SGHTA, FQGNSA. The CDR3 runs 15 residues. CDR3 region: CASSLQALIYNEQFF. The CDR3 DNA follows: TGTGCCAGCAGCTTACAGGCTTTAATCTACAATGAGCAGTTCTTC.

This chain connects TRBV4-1 to TRBJ1-1; TRBD1 is a possible D gene (5 bases). Trimming took 0 bases from V and 12 from J, leaving 20 bases between them. The CDR3 contains 15 residues. CDR1 and CDR2 (germline): MGHRA, YSYEKL. The CDR3 here is CASSQEGQGNLGSFF. The CDR3 nucleotides read TGCGCCAGCAGCCAAGAGGGGCAGGGAAATCTTGGGTCTTTCTTT.

V usage is TRBV5-1 and J usage is TRBJ2-1; 7 bases align to TRBD1. J lost 0 bases, V lost 3 bases, and 6 bases had no gene match. This CDR3 contains 16 residues. Germline loops: CDR1 SGHRS, CDR2 YFSETQ. CDR3 nucleotide sequence: TGCGCCAGCAGCTCCCTTGGGGACAGCTCCTACAATGAGCAGTTCTTC. Translating gives CASSSLGDSSYNEQFF.

This sequence joins TRBV6-5 and TRBJ1-2; TRBD1 matches 9 bases. The V gene's germline CDR1 is MNHEY and CDR2 SVGAGI. The CDR3 is 15 residues long. V trimming: 6 bases; J trimming: 4 bases; junction bases outside the gene matches: 9. CDR3 sequence reads: CASRNSQGAAYGYTF. CDR3 coding DNA: TGTGCCAGCAGAAATTCACAGGGGGCAGCCTATGGCTACACCTTC.

The chain has TRBV7-2 and TRBJ1-2; 7 bases line up with TRBD1. CDR1 and CDR2 from the germline V gene are SGHTA and FQGNSA. The CDR3 consists of 15 residues. Losses at the gene ends were 4 bases for V and 4 bases for J; bases not matched to a gene: 9. CDR3 loop: CASSSDSGTAYGYTF. CDR3 bases: TGTGCCAGCAGCTCAGACTCAGGGACAGCCTATGGCTACACCTTC. The full variable domain, completed using reference TRBV7-2 and TRBJ1-2, is GAGVSQSPSNKVTEKGKDVELRCDPISGHTALYWYRQSLGQGLEFLIYFQGNSAPDKSGLPSDRFSAERTGGSVSTLTIQRTQQEDSAVYLCASSSDSGTAYGYTFGSGTRLTVV.

The rearrangement joins TRBV19 to TRBJ2-2; the match to TRBD2 covers 10 bases. The junction had 13 bases not matched to a gene; V was cut back by 5 bases and J by 4 bases. The CDR3 totals 18 residues. Germline CDR1 is LNHDA and CDR2 is SQIVND (reference sequence). The CDR3 nucleotides are TGTGCCAGTAGTCCAGCGTGGGCTAGCGGGAGTACCACCGGGGAGCTGTTTTTT. It specifies CASSPAWASGSTTGELFF.

This chain joins TRBV27 and TRBJ2-2; D is undetermined. The CDR3 is made up of 14 amino acids. Germline V gene data show CDR1 as MNHEY and CDR2 as SMNVEV (reference sequence). Trimming cost V 3 bases and J 2 bases, with 7 bases left between them. The CDR3 here is CASSFYANTGELFF. The CDR3 DNA reads as TGTGCCAGCAGTTTCTACGCCAACACCGGGGAGCTGTTTTTT.

The CDR3 sequence is CASSTRTGSPYGYTF. For the CDR3, the DNA is TGCGCCAGCAGCACTAGGACAGGATCTCCCTATGGCTACACCTTC. The chain couples TRBV5-1 to TRBJ1-2, with 7 positions matching TRBD1. The CDR3 is made up of 15 amino acids. V was clipped by 4 bases and J by 4 bases; unmatched bases: 10. CDR1 and CDR2 from the germline V gene are SGHRS and YFSETQ. The full variable domain, rest sourced from reference TRBV5-1 and TRBJ1-2, is KAGVTQTPRYLIKTRGQQVTLSCSPISGHRSVSWYQQTPGQGLQFLFEYFSETQRNKGNFPGRFSGRQFSNSRSEMNVSTLELGDSALYLCASSTRTGSPYGYTFGSGTRLTVV.

The V gene is TRBV28, the J gene TRBJ1-5; D might be TRBD1 (5 bases). V lost 0 bases to trimming and J lost 4 bases, with 13 bases between them. The CDR3 contains 16 residues. Per the germline V gene, CDR1 is MDHEN and CDR2 is SYDVKM. Written as DNA, the CDR3 is TGTGCCAGCAGTTTATGGTTCAGGGTACCTAATCAGCCCCAGCATTTT. It is translated as CASSLWFRVPNQPQHF.

The V gene is TRBV5-1, the J gene TRBJ1-2; 7 bases map to TRBD1. CDR3 size: 16 residues. Trimming removed 5 bases from V and 4 bases from J; junction bases left unmatched: 14. Germline assignment: CDR1 SGHRS and CDR2 YFSETQ. The CDR3 loop is CASSPGTASLSYGYTF. The CDR3 coding sequence is TGCGCCAGCAGTCCCGGGACAGCGTCCTTGAGCTATGGCTACACCTTC.

This clone was observed a few times. The genes are TRBV5-4 and TRBJ2-5; D might be TRBD2 (6 bases). The germline gives CDR1 SGHNT, CDR2 YYREEE (reference sequence). V lost 4 bases and J 3 bases, leaving 13 bases between the germline ends. This CDR3 is 14 amino acids long. The chain's CDR3 is CASSEGGTEETQYF. CDR3 nucleotide sequence: TGTGCCAGCAGCGAAGGCGGGACTGAAGAGACCCAGTACTTC.

The V and J genes are TRBV7-9 and TRBJ1-2, with 8 nucleotides matching TRBD1. The CDR3 consists of 14 residues. Germline V CDR1 and CDR2: SEHNR, FQNEAQ (reference sequence). V was clipped by 5 bases and J by 4 bases; unmatched bases: 6. The CDR3 reads CASSQGAAPYGYTF. The CDR3 DNA is TGTGCCAGCAGCCAGGGGGCGGCTCCCTATGGCTACACCTTC.

This chain uses TRBV2 with TRBJ1-1, with 7 bases that match TRBD1. Germline loops: CDR1 SNHLY, CDR2 FYNNEI. V was clipped by 6 bases and J by 5 bases; unmatched bases: 12. This CDR3 region has 15 residues. CDR3 sequence (DNA): TGTGCCAGCAGAGGGGGACAGCCAGAAGGGACTGAAGCTTTCTTT. It translates to CASRGGQPEGTEAFF.

This clone was recorded only once. The V gene is TRBV5-1, the J gene TRBJ1-6, with D uncertain. The CDR3 is 15 amino acids. CDR1 and CDR2 (germline): SGHRS, YFSETQ. With 0 bases removed from V and 3 bases from J, the gap between germline ends came to 7 bases. CDR3 DNA sequence: TGCGCCAGCAGCTTGGAACAGATCTATAATTCACCCCTCCACTTT. Protein product: CASSLEQIYNSPLHF.

The rearrangement joins TRBV19 to TRBJ2-1, with TRBD2 matching 7 bases. V lost 1 base, J lost 2 bases, and 5 bases stayed unmatched. Germline V gene data show CDR1 as LNHDA and CDR2 as SQIVND (reference sequence). This CDR3 has 16 residues. The DNA for the CDR3 is TGTGCCAGTAGTATAGCGGGAGGTCCCCCCTACAATGAGCAGTTCTTC. Translation gives CASSIAGGPPYNEQFF.

The V gene is TRBV6-5, the J gene TRBJ1-6, with a possible D match to TRBD1 (6 bases). This CDR3 contains 14 residues. The V gene's germline CDR1 is MNHEY and CDR2 SVGAGI. V was cut by 6 bases and J by 9 bases, with 15 bases left in between. The CDR3 is CASRQTGLISPLHF. CDR3 bases: TGTGCCAGCAGGCAAACAGGGCTAATTTCACCCCTCCACTTT.

The V gene is TRBV28, the J gene TRBJ1-2; D ambiguous. The germline CDR1 and CDR2 sequences are MDHEN and SYDVKM. Deletions cut 4 bases from V and 4 bases from J, with 13 bases between. The length of the CDR3 is 14 residues. In DNA form, the CDR3 reads TGTGCCAGCAGTTCCCTCGGGGAAGGCTATGGCTACACCTTC. Translation gives CASSSLGEGYGYTF.